Listed here are 14 T cell receptor beta chains from one sample, sequenced in a study of blood T cell repertoires in COVID-19 (dated by TCRdb to the early 2020s). Library preparation used the immunoSEQ multiplex PCR assay. Sourced from immuneACCESS, this table was stored by TCRdb with only in-frame sequences that have V and J called. A share of the clones is absent; for the studies checked, an unresolved V gene accounts for under half, and the remainder has no known explanation. The sample table shows about 190,000 clones, and roughly 90% are seen once. Around 1.5% of the sample rests with the top ten. The sample taken for sequencing was peripheral blood. The receptors stem from a man younger than 30 with active or convalescent COVID-19.

The V call is TRBV5-1, the J call TRBJ1-1; TRBD1 matches at 7 bases. Germline V CDR1 and CDR2: SGHRS, YFSETQ. The V gene end was trimmed by 4 bases and the J gene end by 4 bases; junction bases not matched to a gene: 10. The CDR3 loop spans 15 amino acids. CDR3 in DNA: TGCGCCAGCAGCGCCCGAGTCGCAGGGGGCACTGAAGCTTTCTTT. Its protein is CASSARVAGGTEAFF.

The chain is built from TRBV27 and TRBJ1-1, with 11 bases fitting TRBD1. CDR1 and CDR2 from the germline V gene are MNHEY and SMNVEV (reference sequence). J was trimmed by 4 bases and V by 6 bases; bases with no gene match: 4. This CDR3 region has 14 residues. This CDR3 is CASRRGQGGTEAFF. CDR3 nucleotide sequence: TGTGCCAGCAGACGGGGACAGGGGGGCACTGAAGCTTTCTTT.

V gene TRBV9 combines with J gene TRBJ2-5, with TRBD1 matching 11 bases. The trim removed 3 bases at V and 5 bases at J, leaving 9 bases unmatched. Germline-derived CDR1 and CDR2 are SGDLS and YYNGEE. CDR3 length equals 16 residues. Here the CDR3 DNA reads TGTGCCAGCAGCGCGGGCCCCGGGACAGGGGGTGAGACCCAGTACTTC. Translating it yields CASSAGPGTGGETQYF.

This rearrangement joins TRBV5-4 to TRBJ1-2; 9 nucleotides line up with TRBD1. The CDR3 totals 17 residues. Unmatched junction bases numbered 10, after V lost 4 bases and J lost 0 bases. Germline V gives CDR1 SGHNT, CDR2 YYREEE (reference sequence). The CDR3: CASSTPGQGGTNYGYTF. CDR3 bases: TGTGCCAGCAGCACTCCGGGACAGGGTGGTACTAACTATGGCTACACCTTC.

The CDR3 nucleotides read TGTGCCAGCAGCCAAGAGTTGGGTAGCGGAGGAATCGATGAGCAGTTCTTC. It is translated as CASSQELGSGGIDEQFF. This chain links TRBV3-1 (or the pseudogene TRBV3-2) with TRBJ2-1, with D possibly TRBD2 on 6 matching bases. CDR1 LGHDT and CDR2 YNNKEL come from the germline V gene (reference sequence). This CDR3 region has 17 residues. Trimming took off 0 bases at V and 8 bases at J, with 20 bases between the two ends.

The gene calls are TRBV10-3 and TRBJ1-4, with 8 bases aligning to TRBD1. This CDR3 has 13 residues. The ends lost 6 bases at V and 5 bases at J; junction bases unmatched: 2. Germline V CDR1 and CDR2: ENHRY, SYGVKD. CDR3 sequence reads: CAIRDRVNEKLFF. The CDR3 region has the DNA TGTGCCATCAGGGACAGGGTGAATGAAAAACTGTTTTTT.

The CDR3 DNA sequence: TGTGCCAGCAGTGACTCGCCGGACAGGGCTGATGGCTACACCTTC. Its protein product is CASSDSPDRADGYTF. The chain uses TRBV6-4 and TRBJ1-2; TRBD1 agrees at 8 bases. CDR3 length: 15 residues. Trimming removed 0 bases from V and 6 bases from J; junction bases left unmatched: 6. CDR1 and CDR2 (germline): MRHNA, SNTAGT.

The chain has TRBV7-8 and TRBJ2-1; D gene unclear. Germline CDR1 SGHVS, CDR2 FQNEAQ. The CDR3 loop spans 13 amino acids. The ends were cut back, 5 bases at V and 10 bases at J, with 15 bases in the middle. The CDR3 loop is CASSQMSRYEQFF. CDR3 nucleotide sequence: TGTGCCAGCAGCCAAATGAGCCGGTACGAGCAGTTCTTC.

The DNA of the CDR3 is TGTGCCAGTAGCCCGGACAGGGGACATACGCAGTATTTT. Protein: CASSPDRGHTQYF. The chain carries TRBV19 and TRBJ2-3; 9 bases are shared with TRBD1. Germline V gene data show CDR1 as LNHDA and CDR2 as SQIVND (reference sequence). Unmatched junction bases numbered 5, after V lost 6 bases and J lost 7 bases. The CDR3 loop spans 13 amino acids.

The chain links TRBV30 to TRBJ1-2, with TRBD1 matching over 11 bases. Trimming at V came to 1 base and at J to 10 bases, leaving 2 bases not matched to a gene. Germline-derived CDR1 and CDR2 are GTSNPN and SVGIG (reference sequence). The CDR3 has 12 residues. Here the CDR3 reads CAWSAGQGAYTF. Here the CDR3 DNA reads TGTGCCTGGAGTGCAGGACAGGGGGCCTACACCTTC. The variable domain in full, completed from reference TRBV30 and TRBJ1-2, reads SQTIHQWPATLVQPVGSPLSLECTVEGTSNPNLYWYRQAAGRGLQLLFYSVGIGQISSEVPQNLSASRPQDRQFILSSKKLLLSDSGFYLCAWSAGQGAYTFGSGTRLTVV.

The chain joins TRBV3-1 (or the pseudogene TRBV3-2) to TRBJ1-3; 7 bases map to TRBD1. Germline V lookup: CDR1 LGHDT, CDR2 YNNKEL (reference sequence). After removal of 2 bases from V and 2 bases from J, the junction contained 3 bases not matched to a gene. This CDR3 contains 15 residues. The CDR3 spells CASSQIDRAGNTIYF. The CDR3 region has the DNA TGTGCCAGCAGCCAAATCGACAGGGCTGGAAACACCATATATTTT.

V usage is TRBV2 and J usage is TRBJ1-1; possibly TRBD1 for D (5 bases). This CDR3 is 13 amino acids long. Between the trimmed V and J ends, which lost 1 base and 3 bases, there was a span of 6 bases. CDR1 and CDR2 from the germline V gene are SNHLY and FYNNEI. The CDR3 DNA reads as TGTGCCAGCAGTGAAGGGGGCTACACTGAAGCTTTCTTT. Translating gives CASSEGGYTEAFF.

The DNA of the CDR3 is TGTGCCAGTAGTATCCGGACAGGGTTTTCCTACGAGCAGTACTTC. Translated, it gives CASSIRTGFSYEQYF. The V gene is TRBV19, the J gene TRBJ2-7; 8 bases line up with TRBD1. The V segment lost 3 bases and the J segment 1 base; nucleotides outside the gene matches: 5. CDR1 is LNHDA and CDR2 is SQIVND in the germline V gene (reference sequence). This CDR3 has 15 amino acids.

The chain links TRBV5-1 to TRBJ1-6; 9 bases map to TRBD1. J was trimmed by 7 bases and V by 4 bases; bases with no gene match: 3. This CDR3 has 14 amino acids. Germline loops: CDR1 SGHRS, CDR2 YFSETQ. CDR3 region: CASSPGQGNSPLHF. The CDR3 nucleotides read TGCGCCAGCAGCCCGGGACAGGGAAATTCACCCCTCCACTTT.